These 16 T cell receptor beta chains originate from one sample sequenced in a study of blood T cell repertoires in COVID-19. Measured with immunoSEQ multiplex PCR; TCRdb has only the in-frame clones, and not every one. The sample comprises about 280,000 clones, around 87% of which are singletons, and approximately 2% rests with the top ten. Sequences were obtained from peripheral blood. The receptor set was obtained from a woman aged 25-40 years who had recovered from COVID-19.

This clone was counted a single time. The gene calls are TRBV6-1 and TRBJ1-6; 8 bases are shared with TRBD1. CDR3 length: 14 amino acids. CDR1 is MNHNS and CDR2 is SASEGT in the germline V gene. Trimming removed 2 bases from V and 9 bases from J; junction bases left unmatched: 3. CDR3 nucleotides: TGTGCCAGCAGTGAAATAACAGGGGGTTCACCCCTCCACTTT. Translation gives CASSEITGGSPLHF.

This sequence joins TRBV11-3 and TRBJ2-6, with D maybe TRBD1 (6 bases). From germline, CDR1 is SGHNT and CDR2 YENEEA. V was pared by 5 bases and J by 5 bases, with 7 bases between. The CDR3 covers 13 residues. As DNA, the CDR3 is TGTGCCAGCAGCAGGGACAGGGCCAACGTCCTGACTTTC. Its translation: CASSRDRANVLTF.

The table lists this clone with a few counts. This chain links TRBV6-1 with TRBJ1-3; the D gene is possibly TRBD1 (6 bases). V gave up 3 bases and J gave up 0 bases, with 12 bases separating them. This CDR3 region has 16 residues. The germline CDR1 and CDR2 sequences are MNHNS and SASEGT. CDR3 protein: CASSEVQGPSGNTIYF. Written as DNA, the CDR3 is TGTGCCAGCAGTGAGGTGCAGGGGCCCTCTGGAAACACCATATATTTT.

The chain employs TRBV7-9 and TRBJ2-3; 10 bases fit TRBD2. Germline trimming cut 3 bases from V and 6 bases from J; bases unmatched to any gene: 15. Germline values: CDR1 SEHNR, CDR2 FQNEAQ (reference sequence). CDR3 length equals 18 residues. The CDR3 reads CASSFPVLLAGDRDTQYF. The CDR3 nucleotides are TGTGCCAGCAGCTTCCCCGTTTTGCTAGCGGGGGACCGGGATACGCAGTATTTT.

This clone was seen once. This sequence joins TRBV29-1 and TRBJ2-1; D is unresolved. The CDR3 is made up of 15 amino acids. V was pared by 1 base and J by 7 bases, with 17 bases between. Looked up from germline, CDR1 is SQVTM and CDR2 is ANQGSEA. The CDR3 loop is CSVEAVLAGANEQFF. The CDR3 nucleotides are TGCAGCGTTGAAGCTGTTCTGGCAGGTGCGAATGAGCAGTTCTTC.

The CDR3: CASSPPIAGEQQYF. The CDR3 nucleotides read TGTGCCAGCTCACCACCGATAGCGGGAGAGCAGCAGTACTTC. The chain links TRBV18 to TRBJ2-7; TRBD2 matches at 9 bases. The CDR3 extends over 14 amino acids. In germline, CDR1 is KGHSH, CDR2 LQKENI. V gave up 0 bases and J gave up 8 bases; unmatched junction bases: 5. The full variable domain, with the rest looked up from reference TRBV18 and TRBJ2-7, is NAGVMQNPRHLVRRRGQEARLRCSPMKGHSHVYWYRQLPEEGLKFMVYLQKENIIDESGMPKERFSAEFPKEGPSILRIQQVVRGDSAAYFCASSPPIAGEQQYFGPGTRLTVT.

V is TRBV2 and J is TRBJ2-2; 9 nucleotides agree with TRBD1. The CDR3 is made up of 16 amino acids. Germline CDR1 reads SNHLY; CDR2 reads FYNNEI. V lost 6 bases to trimming and J lost 4 bases; unmatched junction nucleotides: 9. CDR3 DNA sequence: TGTGCCAGCAGCGCAACAGGGGGCGCAGGCACCGGGGAGCTGTTTTTT. Translated: CASSATGGAGTGELFF.

The genes are TRBV7-9 and TRBJ2-7, with 7 bases aligning to TRBD1. Germline loops: CDR1 SEHNR, CDR2 FQNEAQ (reference sequence). Losses at the gene ends were 5 bases for V and 4 bases for J; bases not matched to a gene: 5. The CDR3 totals 13 residues. The CDR3 sequence is CASSGRTGYEQYF. The CDR3 nucleotides read TGTGCCAGCAGCGGCCGGACAGGTTACGAGCAGTACTTC.

The chain joins TRBV18 to TRBJ1-1, with 8 bases identical to TRBD1. The ends lost 1 base at V and 3 bases at J; junction bases unmatched: 1. CDR1 is KGHSH and CDR2 is LQKENI in the germline V gene. The CDR3 is 14 amino acids. The CDR3 loop is CASSPRQGYTEAFF. CDR3 DNA sequence: TGTGCCAGCTCACCACGACAGGGGTACACTGAAGCTTTCTTT.

The chain combines TRBV15 with TRBJ1-2, with D unclear. CDR1 is LNHNV, CDR2 YYDKDF, per germline (reference sequence). The CDR3 extends over 14 amino acids. V shed 1 base and J shed 0 bases, with 6 bases lying between them. CDR3 nucleotides: TGTGCCACCAGCAGAGCGGGGACTAACTATGGCTACACCTTC. Protein product: CATSRAGTNYGYTF.

V and J are TRBV12-5 and TRBJ2-3; maybe TRBD1 (6 bases). Trimming shortened V by 11 bases and J by 2 bases, and 14 bases separated the two germline ends. The CDR3 has 13 residues. Germline CDR1 and CDR2: LGHNT and FRNRAP. CDR3 region: CASGTHNTDTQYF. The CDR3 DNA is TGTGCTTCCGGGACACATAACACAGATACGCAGTATTTT.

The CDR3 reads CASSAGTGPAKNIQYF. In nucleotides, the CDR3 is TGCGCCAGCAGCGCAGGGACAGGACCAGCCAAAAACATTCAGTACTTC. The chain joins TRBV10-1 to TRBJ2-4; 8 positions match TRBD1. The V and J ends lost 6 bases and 0 bases, in that order; junction bases with no gene match: 7. The length of the CDR3 is 16 residues. Germline V CDR1 and CDR2: WNHNN, SYGVQD (reference sequence).

The rearrangement uses TRBV13 and TRBJ1-1, with D maybe TRBD1 (6 bases). The CDR3 extends over 15 amino acids. CDR1 is PRHDT, CDR2 FYEKMQ, per germline (reference sequence). V lost 2 bases and J lost 5, with 15 bases in between. CDR3 DNA sequence: TGTGCCAGCAGCTTAAGGACGGGCCAGGGGACTGAAGCTTTCTTT. This sequence encodes CASSLRTGQGTEAFF.

The rearrangement joins TRBV27 to TRBJ2-4; 15 bases map to TRBD2. The CDR3 extends over 15 amino acids. Germline V gene lookup returns CDR1 MNHEY and CDR2 SMNVEV (reference sequence). V lost 8 bases to trimming and J lost 6 bases; unmatched junction nucleotides: 5. The CDR3 DNA is TGTGCCAGCGGAGGGACTAGCGGGGGGTCAAACATTCAGTACTTC. This sequence encodes CASGGTSGGSNIQYF.

This chain joins TRBV11-3 and TRBJ1-1, with 7 bases that match TRBD1. Looked up from germline, CDR1 is SGHNT and CDR2 is YENEEA. The CDR3 spans 9 residues. The trim removed 8 bases at V and 13 bases at J, leaving 4 bases unmatched. The CDR3 here is CASPQGDFF. For the CDR3, the DNA is TGTGCCAGCCCCCAGGGGGATTTCTTT.

The rearrangement joins TRBV4-2 to TRBJ2-3, with D maybe TRBD2 (6 bases). The CDR3 is 15 amino acids. CDR1 and CDR2 (germline): LGHNA, YNFKEQ. The V gene lost 1 base and the J gene lost 7 bases, with 15 bases spanning the gap. DNA of the CDR3: TGTGCCAGCAGCCAAGGAGGGACTGCATCGTATACGCAGTATTTT. Protein: CASSQGGTASYTQYF.